The sample holds a few counts of the clone carrying this T cell receptor (beta chain). Then a second PCR, running roughly 7 to 11 cycles, was carried out with a sample-barcoded 5' primer and a J-beta primer mix. One entry per CDR3 protein results from TCRdb running MiXCR on the 5' RACE reads. The sample carries hundreds of thousands of distinct CDR3 sequences, around 21% recorded once. This sample is part of a study of blood T cells in healthy people across ages. Sequenced material: blood. The source of this sequence is a man between 65 and 85 years old in good health.

CDR3 DNA sequence: TGTGCCAGCAGCCTGATCAGGACAGGGGCTGCGGATACGCAGTATTTT. It translates to CASSLIRTGAADTQYF. The chain combines TRBV5-6 with TRBJ2-3, with TRBD1 matching over 9 bases. The CDR3 is 16 residues long. The germline gives CDR1 SGHDT, CDR2 YYEEEE. Losses at the gene ends were 4 bases for V and 6 bases for J; bases not matched to a gene: 12.